One sample yielded the 16 T cell receptor beta chains listed below, sequenced in a study of neoadjuvant nivolumab and ipilimumab in lung cancer. Generated by immunoSEQ multiplex PCR, the TCRdb table keeps only in-frame clones and is missing some. The sample records over 25,000 clones, about three quarters being singletons. The sample consisted of tumor tissue, taken after neoadjuvant nivolumab, alone or with ipilimumab, at or shortly before surgery. These receptors came from an adult with non-small cell lung cancer.

The genes are TRBV19 and TRBJ2-7, with 10 positions matching TRBD2. The CDR3 loop spans 15 amino acids. Trimming took 3 bases from V and 2 from J; bases not matched to a gene: 4. Germline V gene lookup returns CDR1 LNHDA and CDR2 SQIVND (reference sequence). In DNA, the CDR3 is TGTGCCAGTAGTATGGGAAGCGGGGGGGCCTACGAGCAGTACTTC. Amino acid sequence: CASSMGSGGAYEQYF.

This rearrangement joins TRBV6-1 to TRBJ1-2; no reliable D call. The length of the CDR3 is 17 residues. Germline CDR1 is MNHNS and CDR2 is SASEGT. V lost 1 base and J 1 base, leaving 16 bases between the germline ends. CDR3 in DNA: TGTGCCAGCAGTGAAGATGCTTTAAGACGGCTTAACTATGGCTACACCTTC. Protein product: CASSEDALRRLNYGYTF.

This chain joins TRBV7-2 and TRBJ2-2; 10 nucleotides agree with TRBD2. The CDR3 loop spans 15 amino acids. After removal of 5 bases from V and 5 bases from J, the junction contained 5 bases not matched to a gene. Per germline, CDR1 SGHTA and CDR2 FQGNSA. CDR3 residues: CASSPFSGGTGELFF. In DNA, the CDR3 is TGTGCCAGCAGCCCATTTAGCGGGGGGACCGGGGAGCTGTTTTTT.

The rearrangement joins TRBV2 to TRBJ1-2; D uncertain. CDR3 length equals 10 residues. Deletions cut 6 bases from V and 8 bases from J, with 7 bases between. Germline loops: CDR1 SNHLY, CDR2 FYNNEI. CDR3: CASRVQGYTF. As DNA, the CDR3 is TGTGCCAGCAGAGTCCAGGGCTACACCTTC.

In DNA form, the CDR3 reads TGTGCCAGCTCAACAGGCTCTAGCGGGGGGGCAGATACGCAGTATTTT. This encodes CASSTGSSGGADTQYF. This rearrangement joins TRBV18 to TRBJ2-3; 12 nucleotides align to TRBD2. The CDR3 consists of 16 residues. The V segment lost 5 bases and the J segment 4 bases; nucleotides outside the gene matches: 7. Per the germline V gene, CDR1 is KGHSH and CDR2 is LQKENI. Full variable domain (outside the CDR3, taken from reference TRBV18 and TRBJ2-3): NAGVMQNPRHLVRRRGQEARLRCSPMKGHSHVYWYRQLPEEGLKFMVYLQKENIIDESGMPKERFSAEFPKEGPSILRIQQVVRGDSAAYFCASSTGSSGGADTQYFGPGTRLTVL.

The CDR3 loop reads CASSESTVNTGELFF. DNA for the CDR3: TGTGCCAGCAGTGAATCAACAGTCAACACCGGGGAGCTGTTTTTT. This chain uses TRBV25-1 with TRBJ2-2; no definite D call. The germline V gene encodes CDR1 MGHDK and CDR2 SYGVNS. Trimming shortened V by 1 base and J by 2 bases, and 8 bases separated the two germline ends. The CDR3 runs to 15 residues.

By sample share, this clone is medium-sized. This sequence joins TRBV7-9 and TRBJ2-7, with 7 bases lining up with TRBD2. The V gene end was trimmed by 5 bases and the J gene end by 3 bases; junction bases not matched to a gene: 4. Germline V gene data show CDR1 as SEHNR and CDR2 as FQNEAQ (reference sequence). The CDR3 extends over 13 amino acids. This CDR3 is CASSKREVYEQYF. Here the CDR3 DNA reads TGTGCCAGCAGCAAGCGGGAAGTCTACGAGCAGTACTTC.

The genes are TRBV20-1 and TRBJ1-2; a possible D gene is TRBD1 (5 bases). The CDR3 extends over 11 amino acids. Germline V gene lookup returns CDR1 DFQATT and CDR2 SNEGSKA (reference sequence). With 6 bases removed from V and 4 bases from J, the gap between germline ends came to 9 bases. The CDR3 DNA is TGCAGTGCGGGGGAACCCTATGGCTACACCTTC. Encoded protein: CSAGEPYGYTF.

The chain is built from TRBV29-1 and TRBJ2-3; tentatively, D is TRBD2 (5 bases). Trimming shortened V by 0 bases and J by 2 bases, and 12 bases separated the two germline ends. Germline V gives CDR1 SQVTM, CDR2 ANQGSEA. The CDR3 loop spans 15 amino acids. The CDR3 coding sequence is TGCAGCGTTGAAGATAGGAGGCGGCACACAGATACGCAGTATTTT. It encodes CSVEDRRRHTDTQYF.

The rearrangement uses TRBV7-8 and TRBJ1-2; D remains unclear. The V end was cut by 1 base, the J end by 8 bases, with 11 bases between. This CDR3 is built from 13 residues. Germline V gives CDR1 SGHVS, CDR2 FQNEAQ. CDR3 nucleotides: TGTGCCAGCAGCTTAGAGGGTGAGACGGGCTACACCTTC. This encodes CASSLEGETGYTF.

This clone was counted between two and nine times. The V gene is TRBV6-1, the J gene TRBJ1-1; 8 positions agree with TRBD1. V shed 4 bases and J 11 bases; nucleotides not matched to a gene: 6. The germline V gene has CDR1 MNHNS and CDR2 SASEGT. The CDR3 runs to 12 residues. CDR3 nucleotide sequence: TGTGCCAGCAGTGCTTACAGGGGGAGGGCTTTCTTT. It translates to CASSAYRGRAFF.

CDR3 sequence: CASSLVPGQVSNSPLHF. CDR3 coding DNA: TGTGCCAGCAGCCTAGTCCCGGGACAGGTTTCTAATTCACCCCTCCACTTT. The V and J genes are TRBV7-9 and TRBJ1-6; 8 bases align to TRBD1. This CDR3 has 17 amino acids. Trimming took 5 bases from V and 6 from J; bases not matched to a gene: 12. The germline CDR1 and CDR2 sequences are SEHNR and FQNEAQ (reference sequence). Using reference TRBV7-9 and TRBJ1-6 for the parts outside the CDR3, the full variable domain is DTGVSQNPRHKITKRGQNVTFRCDPISEHNRLYWYRQTLGQGPEFLTYFQNEAQLEKSRLLSDRFSAERPKGSFSTLEIQRTEQGDSAMYLCASSLVPGQVSNSPLHFGNGTRLTVT.

The gene calls are TRBV7-2 and TRBJ2-1; D gene uncertain. Trimming removed 1 base at V and 2 bases at J, with 6 bases between. CDR3 length: 14 amino acids. The germline CDR1 and CDR2 sequences are SGHTA and FQGNSA. CDR3: CASSLDSTYNEQFF. Written as DNA, the CDR3 is TGTGCCAGCAGCTTAGACAGTACCTACAATGAGCAGTTCTTC.

V and J are TRBV30 and TRBJ2-5, with D perhaps TRBD1 or TRBD2 (6 bases each). The CDR3 has 13 amino acids. Looked up from germline, CDR1 is GTSNPN and CDR2 is SVGIG (reference sequence). V lost 0 bases, J lost 5 bases, and 10 bases lay in between. CDR3 protein: CAWSVQGGETQYF. DNA for the CDR3: TGTGCCTGGAGTGTACAAGGGGGGGAGACCCAGTACTTC.

This chain connects TRBV6-6 to TRBJ2-5; possible D gene TRBD2, 6 bases. V lost 2 bases and J 2 bases, leaving 12 bases between the germline ends. The CDR3 contains 15 residues. Germline CDR1 MNHNY, CDR2 SVGAGI (reference sequence). CDR3 in amino acids: CASSYGGSRQETQYF. The CDR3 DNA sequence: TGTGCCAGCAGTTACGGGGGGAGTCGGCAAGAGACCCAGTACTTC.

V gene TRBV5-1 combines with J gene TRBJ2-5; a weak D match, TRBD2 (5 bases). Germline CDR1 SGHRS, CDR2 YFSETQ. CDR3 length: 13 amino acids. The V gene lost 4 bases and the J gene lost 1 base, with 8 bases spanning the gap. The CDR3 spells CASSVEGQETQYF. Written as DNA, the CDR3 is TGCGCCAGCAGCGTAGAGGGCCAAGAGACCCAGTACTTC.